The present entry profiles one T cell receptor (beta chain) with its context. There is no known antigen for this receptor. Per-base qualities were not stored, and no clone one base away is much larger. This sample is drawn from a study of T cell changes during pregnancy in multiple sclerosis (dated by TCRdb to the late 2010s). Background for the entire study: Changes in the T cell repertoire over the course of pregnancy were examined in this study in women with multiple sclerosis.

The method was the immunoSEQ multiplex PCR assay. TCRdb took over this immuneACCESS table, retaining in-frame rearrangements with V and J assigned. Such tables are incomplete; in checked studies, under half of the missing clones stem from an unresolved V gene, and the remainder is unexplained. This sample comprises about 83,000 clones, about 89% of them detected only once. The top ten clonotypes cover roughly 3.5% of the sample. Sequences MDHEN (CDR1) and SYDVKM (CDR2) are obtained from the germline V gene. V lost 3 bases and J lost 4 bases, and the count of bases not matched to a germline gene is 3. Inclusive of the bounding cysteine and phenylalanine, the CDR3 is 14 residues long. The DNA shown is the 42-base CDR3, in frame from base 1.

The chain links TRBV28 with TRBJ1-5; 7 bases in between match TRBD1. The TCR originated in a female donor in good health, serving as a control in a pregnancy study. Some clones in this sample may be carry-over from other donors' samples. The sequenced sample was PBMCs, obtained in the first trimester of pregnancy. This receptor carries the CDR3 CASSFGTANQPQHF. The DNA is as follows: TGTGCCAGCAGTTTTGGGACAGCTAATCAGCCCCAGCATTTT.